Given below is one T cell receptor (beta chain) in context. Its antigen target is currently unknown. It has no much larger one-base neighbor in the sample; base qualities were not kept. Using the deep immunoSEQ assay, TCR CDR3 regions were amplified from genomic DNA by multiplex PCR. Genomic DNA extracted from each cell subset was distributed evenly over all wells of several immunoSEQ 96-well plates, and each plate served as one replicate. For sorted subsets, about 0.2 ug genomic DNA, equal to 25,000 to 35,000 T cell genomes, was loaded into each replicate PCR. Purified libraries were measured with a Qubit 3.0 fluorometer, size-checked on a Bioanalyzer 2100, and measured again with the KAPA Library Quantification kit. Every immunoSEQ 96-well plate was sequenced on a separate single-read 150-cycle Illumina NextSeq 550 flow cell. In the paper's pipeline: Because the immunoSEQ output held only junctional sequences and lacked quality scores, the filtering could not match the filtering applied to full-length reads. To assign V/J genes and CDR3, sequences were annotated against IMGT germline references using PyIR, a Python wrapper for IgBLAST v1.9. Any read was removed if the V/J assignment was weak (E-value above 1e-6), the CDR3 was missing, or the read contained stop codons, out-of-frame junctions, or ambiguous translated residues. V3J clonotypes were defined as sequences sharing the same inferred V gene, J gene, and CDR3 amino acid sequence. Percentage overlap between repertoires was calculated by dividing the number of shared unique clonotypes by the size of the smaller repertoire. Three approaches were used to assess repertoire richness: RTK rarefaction, the Chao1 estimator, and Recon v2.1 estimates of unobserved clonotypes. For all TCRbeta clonotypes obtained by the gDNA method from a handful of donors, generation probabilities were computed with OLGA. TCRdb's version of the immuneACCESS table is confined to in-frame rearrangements and falls short of the full clone set. An unresolved V gene accounts for under half of the shortfall where checked; the remainder is of unknown origin. That table furnishes V, J and clone size, whereas the DNA furnished D and trimming. This sample is represented by 2 million to 2.5 million clones; about 95% of them were singletons. The ten largest clones represent approximately 1.2% of the sample.

This sample was included in a study of shared clonotypes between healthy human individuals (dated by TCRdb to the early 2020s). Regarding the complete study: A few men and two women, aged 18 to 49 years, made up the cohort. For each donor, CD4 naive and CD4 memory were each given three plates, CD8 naive was given two plates, and CD8 memory was given one plate. Blood TCR repertoires of roughly 5 healthy adults were deeply sequenced to estimate repertoire size and the extent of clonotype sharing between individuals. To increase sequencing depth and limit assay-specific biases, TCR repertoire library preparation and sequencing were carried out by different laboratories using diverse techniques. Leukapheresis yielded between about 0.94 and 10 billion PBMCs per donor. Overall study results and their limits: Compared with non-shared clonotypes, clonotypes shared by all four sorted-subset donors had higher generation probabilities. Only blood was sampled, and tissue TCR repertoires likely differ from those in blood. Pairwise subsampling led to the expectation that sequencing depth would affect the degree of clonotype sharing among donors. The small number of donors limited the genetic and exposure-history diversity represented. Larger estimated clonotype richness was generally found for naive subsets than for memory subsets. Even with the large sequencing depth, rarefaction of the sorted-subset datasets indicated that sequencing was incomplete. Sharing across four donors was observed for about 5% of naive CD4, over 3% of naive CD8, over 2% of memory CD4, and around 0.4% of memory CD8 clonotypes.

From cysteine to phenylalanine, the CDR3 is 13 amino acids long. Kept here is only the CDR3 DNA, which spans 39 bases and is read in frame from base 1. CDR1 SEHNR and CDR2 FQNEAQ were looked up in the germline V gene (reference sequence). V is cut by 0 bases and J by 6 bases, and the space between the germline ends is 7 bases. CD8 naive samples were CD45RO-negative cells positively selected for CCR7, giving a CD45RA+CCR7+ population that excluded TemRA cells. The donors were healthy, HIV-negative adults with no recently reported acute infections or vaccinations. All donors were Caucasian adults living in Nashville, Tennessee, USA. Blood was obtained by leukapheresis, after which PBMCs were separated by Ficoll-Histopaque density gradient centrifugation and cryopreserved in liquid nitrogen vapor phase. Purity and quantity of every magnetically sorted T cell population were checked by analytical flow cytometry. Genomic DNA was isolated from each sorted fraction and quantified by UV absorbance on a Nanodrop 2000c.

The material sequenced was naive CD8+ T cells sorted from blood. The cell subset or site label corresponds to: CD45RA+CCR7+. This clonotype was sampled from a man in his late teens or twenties in good health. The rearrangement combines TRBV7-9 with TRBJ2-3; the D gene is not confidently resolved. The nucleotide sequence reads TGTGCCAGCAGCTTAGCCCAGGAGGATACGCAGTATTTT. This is translated as CASSLAQEDTQYF.